The rows below give T cell receptor beta chains drawn from one sample of a study of blood T cell repertoires in COVID-19. Clones were sequenced by immunoSEQ multiplex PCR, and TCRdb holds only the in-frame ones, with some missing. Of approximately 170,000 clones detected, less than 85% appear once; the ten largest clones hold about 10%. Sequenced input: peripheral blood. Receptors originate from a woman of 80 years or more with active or convalescent COVID-19. Both conserved end residues are part of each CDR3. A D gene is named only where the DNA matches it firmly. A row's size may be missing; if present it is once, few, many or a size class.

>once|TRBV3-1/TRBV3-2|.|TRBJ1-2
CASSQGGGVGYGYTF
TGTGCCAGCAGCCAAGGTGGCGGCGTTGGCTATGGCTACACCTTC
>once|TRBV14|TRBD1|TRBJ1-1
CASSLYGQGEAFF
TGTGCCAGCAGCCTATACGGACAGGGTGAAGCTTTCTTT
>.|TRBV5-4|TRBD1|TRBJ2-7
CASSLGQGAYEQYF
TGTGCCAGCAGCTTGGGTCAGGGGGCCTACGAGCAGTACTTC
>.|TRBV7-6|.|TRBJ2-2
CASSEFRTGELFF
TGTGCCAGCAGCGAGTTTCGAACCGGGGAGCTGTTTTTT
>.|TRBV4-1|TRBD2|TRBJ2-1
CASSRTGAGGYNEQFF
TGCGCCAGCAGCCGCACAGGAGCGGGAGGCTACAATGAGCAGTTCTTC
>.|TRBV6-1|.|TRBJ2-6
CASSAPAWTAASGANVLTF
TGTGCCAGCAGTGCCCCGGCGTGGACAGCGGCCTCTGGGGCCAACGTCCTGACTTTC
>.|TRBV6-5|TRBD1|TRBJ2-7
CASSLAGTGDYEQYF
TGTGCCAGCAGTTTAGCTGGGACAGGGGACTACGAGCAGTACTTC
>.|TRBV2|TRBD1|TRBJ1-5
CASRGTESNQPQHF
TGTGCCAGCAGGGGGACAGAGAGCAATCAGCCCCAGCATTTT
>.|TRBV30|.|TRBJ1-5
CAWRQQTNQPQHF
TGTGCCTGGAGACAGCAAACAAATCAGCCCCAGCATTTT
>.|TRBV2|TRBD1|TRBJ1-2
CASDREQGVGGYTF
TGTGCCAGCGACCGGGAACAGGGGGTCGGTGGCTACACCTTC
>.|TRBV9|TRBD2|TRBJ2-1
CASSTVAGGRGEQFF
TGTGCCAGCAGCACGGTAGCGGGAGGGAGAGGTGAGCAGTTCTTC
>.|TRBV10-1|TRBD2|TRBJ2-2
CASSESGGGEHRELFF
TGCGCCAGCAGTGAGTCGGGCGGGGGGGAACACCGGGAGCTGTTTTTT
>.|TRBV7-3|.|TRBJ1-4
CASSLQGRVGEKLFF
TGTGCCAGCAGCCTCCAGGGAAGGGTCGGTGAAAAACTGTTTTTT
>.|TRBV2|TRBD2|TRBJ2-3
CASKAGEYTDTQYF
TGTGCCAGCAAGGCGGGAGAGTACACAGATACGCAGTATTTT